This T cell receptor beta chain was captured in a study of cytomegalovirus exposure and HLA in healthy donors. General observations from the study: A later analysis showed TCR association rates differing by HLA locus, peaking at DRB1 and lowest at HLA-C. Most CMV-associated TCR beta chains appeared HLA-restricted in a later analysis.

A multiplex PCR was run with 60 Vbeta primers and 13 Jbeta primers. This table comes from immunoSEQ multiplex PCR, and its TCRdb copy is limited to in-frame clones, with some not included. The repertoire holds roughly 230,000 clones, approximately 91% seen once, with around 1.7% in the top ten. With regard to this clone: Its target is not known.

CDR1 is SGHVS and CDR2 is FQNEAQ in the germline V gene. V shed 5 bases and J 3 bases; nucleotides not matched to a gene: 11. The CDR3 length is 16 residues. Sequenced sample: PBMCs. This chain connects TRBV7-8 to TRBJ1-2; TRBD1 matches 8 bases. The receptor comes from a girl aged 2 to 10 in good health and CMV-seronegative. The CDR3 DNA is TGTGCCAGCAGCGCCAGGACAGGGTCGGTTTACTATGGCTACACCTTC. Its translation: CASSARTGSVYYGYTF.